This is a list of T cell receptor beta chains from one sample in a study of T-cell reconstitution after alpha-beta-depleted transplantation in children. TCRdb used MiXCR to reprocess the PCR reads, holding one entry per CDR3 protein. The table lists a few hundred thousand distinct CDR3 sequences, 10% of them singletons, with less than 2.5% in the top ten. Source: PBMCs from the stem cell graft donor, taken from the stem cell graft. The source of these receptors is a human donor who donated a stem cell graft to a child with acute lymphoblastic leukemia. CDR3s include the opening cysteine and the closing phenylalanine or tryptophan. The D gene is left open where the match is weak. Only some rows state a clone size, as once, few, many or a class for expanded clones.

CDR3: CASSLAETGYNTIYF; DNA: TGTGCCAGCAGCTTAGCAGAGACAGGATATAACACCATATATTTT; D: .; size: few; V: TRBV7-2; J: TRBJ1-3
CDR3: CSVGPGGLAGGTGELFF; DNA: TGCAGCGTTGGGCCCGGTGGACTAGCGGGAGGCACCGGGGAGCTGTTTTTT; D: TRBD2; size: few; V: TRBV29-1; J: TRBJ2-2
CDR3: CASSPASGRETQYF; DNA: TGCGCCAGCAGTCCAGCTAGCGGGAGGGAGACCCAGTACTTC; D: TRBD2; size: .; V: TRBV5-1; J: TRBJ2-5
CDR3: CASSRQGEQPQHF; DNA: TGTGCCAGCAGTAGACAGGGTGAGCAGCCCCAGCATTTT; D: TRBD1; size: few; V: TRBV12-3/TRBV12-4; J: TRBJ1-5
CDR3: CASSSGAGEQNEQFF; DNA: TGTGCCAGCAGTTCTGGAGCGGGAGAACAGAATGAGCAGTTCTTC; D: TRBD2; size: few; V: TRBV12-3/TRBV12-4; J: TRBJ2-1
CDR3: CASSQEWFQETQYF; DNA: TGTGCCAGCAGCCAAGAATGGTTCCAAGAGACCCAGTACTTC; D: .; size: few; V: TRBV3-1; J: TRBJ2-5
CDR3: CASKLAGTTDTQYF; DNA: TGTGCCAGCAAACTAGCGGGCACCACAGATACGCAGTATTTT; D: TRBD2; size: few; V: TRBV28; J: TRBJ2-3
CDR3: CASSYPGTGAYNEQFF; DNA: TGTGCCAGCAGTTATCCCGGGACAGGGGCCTACAATGAGCAGTTCTTC; D: TRBD1; size: .; V: TRBV7-8; J: TRBJ2-1
CDR3: CAWSALNSGRVRNEQFF; DNA: TGTGCCTGGAGCGCTCTAAATAGCGGGAGGGTACGCAATGAGCAGTTCTTC; D: TRBD2; size: few; V: TRBV30; J: TRBJ2-1
CDR3: CASSLRSTEKLFF; DNA: TGTGCCAGCAGCCTGCGAAGTACTGAAAAACTGTTTTTT; D: .; size: many; V: TRBV3-1; J: TRBJ1-4
CDR3: CASSQDLGRELFF; DNA: TGTGCCAGCAGCCAAGATCTGGGCAGGGAGCTGTTTTTT; D: .; size: .; V: TRBV4-2; J: TRBJ2-2
CDR3: CSASRDYTEAFF; DNA: TGCAGTGCTAGCCGGGATTACACTGAAGCTTTCTTT; D: .; size: few; V: TRBV20-1; J: TRBJ1-1
CDR3: CASSESGPLDLPLHF; DNA: TGTGCCAGCAGTGAATCCGGGCCCCTTGATTTACCCCTCCACTTT; D: .; size: .; V: TRBV2; J: TRBJ1-6
CDR3: CASSLELTQISYEQYF; DNA: TGTGCCAGCAGCTTAGAGCTTACACAGATCTCCTACGAGCAGTACTTC; D: .; size: .; V: TRBV7-9; J: TRBJ2-7
CDR3: CASSQEPLRQPQHF; DNA: TGCGCCAGCAGCCAAGAGCCCCTCCGACAGCCCCAGCATTTT; D: .; size: .; V: TRBV4-1; J: TRBJ1-5
CDR3: CSASVESETLSYEQYF; DNA: TGCAGTGCTAGCGTTGAGTCTGAGACCCTCTCCTACGAGCAGTACTTC; D: .; size: .; V: TRBV20-1; J: TRBJ2-7
CDR3: CSAQPGQGENSPLHF; DNA: TGCAGTGCCCAACCGGGACAGGGTGAGAATTCACCCCTCCACTTT; D: TRBD1; size: many; V: TRBV20-1; J: TRBJ1-6
CDR3: CASSQVNGRANEQFF; DNA: TGCGCCAGCAGCCAAGTCAACGGGAGGGCTAATGAGCAGTTCTTC; D: TRBD2; size: .; V: TRBV4-3; J: TRBJ2-1
CDR3: CASASSGSGAKNIQYF; DNA: TGTGCCAGCGCGTCTAGCGGGAGTGGTGCCAAAAACATTCAGTACTTC; D: TRBD2; size: .; V: TRBV3-1; J: TRBJ2-4
CDR3: CASSGAGGAYEQYF; DNA: TGCGCCAGCAGCGGAGCGGGAGGTGCCTACGAGCAGTACTTC; D: TRBD2; size: few; V: TRBV5-1; J: TRBJ2-7
CDR3: CASSQGRTGGNEQFF; DNA: TGCGCCAGCAGCCAAGGGAGGACAGGGGGCAATGAGCAGTTCTTC; D: TRBD1; size: few; V: TRBV4-1; J: TRBJ2-1
CDR3: CSVSSRGGSSYNEQFF; DNA: TGCAGTGTTAGCAGTCGAGGGGGTAGCTCCTACAATGAGCAGTTCTTC; D: .; size: few; V: TRBV20-1; J: TRBJ2-1